This T cell receptor beta chain was obtained from a study of vaccination effects on CD4 cells after COVID-19. Study in general: Sequencing was preceded by expansion of antigen-specific CD4+ T cells with viral peptide pools in the ViraFEST assay. Two convalescent patients were sampled 16 days and one week before vaccination. Under 2.5 million PBMC were placed in each well, which was supplemented with approximately 9.9 IU/ml IL-2 and around 10 ug/ml peptides.

The table came from immunoSEQ multiplex PCR; TCRdb's copy has only in-frame clones and leaves some out. This table holds tens of thousands of clones, just over 70% found once. CDR3 size: 14 residues. Germline loops: CDR1 SGHTA, CDR2 FQGTGA. Trimming stripped 3 bases from V and 4 bases from J, with 7 bases between. Cells that had been cultured for nine to eleven days were the source of isolated CD4+ T cells. Their SARS-CoV-2 infection, verified by PCR, occurred between March and December 2020. Points on this clone: What it recognizes is unknown.

This receptor was obtained from a human donor who had a prior SARS-CoV-2 infection. J is TRBJ1-6 and V is TRBV7-3; no definite D call. Specimen: CD4+ T cells from PBMCs cultured without peptide, collected before COVID-19 vaccination. CDR3 in DNA: TGTGCCAGCAGCTTTGACGGGTATAATTCACCCCTCCACTTT. Translated, it gives CASSFDGYNSPLHF.